The clone carrying this TCR beta chain was found a few times. Its antigen is unidentified. The read comes to an end 3 residues before the CDR3 does, leaving the germline J gene to fill in the end. Clones were sequenced by immunoSEQ multiplex PCR, and TCRdb holds only the in-frame ones, with some missing. This sample carries roughly 42,000 clones, none of them present only once. Replacement immunoglobulin had been given to every CVID subject for at least one year. This CDR3 comprises 13 residues. CDR1 is LNHDA and CDR2 is SQIVND in the germline V gene (reference sequence). V was clipped by 7 bases and J by 3 bases; unmatched bases: 4. This record belongs to a study of T cell clonality in common variable immunodeficiency. Study outcomes and limitations: Authors noted CVID clonality's cause needs subpopulation repertoire sequencing. CVID subjects showed higher TCRbeta clonality than healthy controls. Reportedly, TCR beta sequences from common variable immunodeficiency showed fewer deletions and N-nucleotide insertions. Compared with controls, CVID subjects had fewer shared TCRbeta clones.

This clonotype was obtained from a human donor with common variable immunodeficiency. What was sequenced was peripheral blood mononuclear cells. This rearrangement joins TRBV19 to TRBJ2-7; the match to TRBD1 covers 9 bases. The CDR3 bases that were read are TGTGCCAGTATGGACAGGGGAGGCTACGAG. It codes for CASMDRGGYE. The full CDR3 protein is CASMDRGGYEQYF.